A single sample gave rise to the 6 T cell receptor beta chains below, sequenced in a study of molecular identifiers for immune sequencing clone quantification. TCRdb itself ran the PCR reads through MiXCR, one entry per CDR3 protein. The repertoire has under 600,000 distinct CDR3 sequences, less than 30% of them found once; the top ten carry 0.76%. Source material: naive CD8+ T cells from blood, with Jurkat cell RNA spiked in. Specified subset: FACS-sorted CD8+CD4-CCR7+CD45RA+ naive T cells. The receptors were gathered from a human donor in good health. Some libraries in this study had Jurkat cell RNA spiked in.

The rearrangement joins TRBV3-1 to TRBJ2-3; D remains ambiguous. Looked up from germline, CDR1 is LGHDT and CDR2 is YNNKEL (reference sequence). CDR3 length: 14 residues. Between the trimmed V and J ends, which lost 2 bases and 0 bases, there was a span of 6 bases. The DNA for the CDR3 is TGTGCCAGCAGCCAACCCGGGAGCACAGATACGCAGTATTTT. Protein product: CASSQPGSTDTQYF.

A word on this clonotype: One junction end disagrees with the germline gene, perhaps due to a read error. The chain combines TRBV6-5 with TRBJ1-6, with 7 bases matching TRBD1. Germline loops: CDR1 MNHEY, CDR2 SVGAGI. The CDR3 runs to 15 residues. The CDR3 DNA sequence: TGTGCCAGCAGTTTCTCGGACAGGACGGATTCACTCCTCCACTTT. Amino acid sequence: CASSFSDRTDSLLHF.

This chain joins TRBV4-3 and TRBJ2-7, with 11 bases identical to TRBD1. The CDR3 runs 17 residues. Per the germline V gene, CDR1 is LGHNA and CDR2 is YSLEER. V lost 0 bases to trimming and J lost 8 bases; unmatched junction nucleotides: 12. The CDR3 spells CASSQERTGGLSVKQYF. For the CDR3, the DNA is TGCGCCAGCAGCCAAGAACGGACAGGGGGCCTTTCGGTTAAGCAGTACTTC.

The chain is built from TRBV27 and TRBJ1-1; TRBD1 agrees at 8 bases. This CDR3 has 16 amino acids. Germline values: CDR1 MNHEY, CDR2 SMNVEV (reference sequence). V gave up 2 bases and J gave up 1 base; unmatched junction bases: 6. CDR3 nucleotides: TGTGCCAGCAGTTTACACGGACAGGGACCGAACACTGAAGCTTTCTTT. Its translation: CASSLHGQGPNTEAFF.

This clonotype occurred a few times. This rearrangement joins TRBV30 to TRBJ1-5, with 7 bases matching TRBD1. V lost 3 bases, J lost 2 bases, and 4 bases stayed unmatched. Germline values: CDR1 GTSNPN, CDR2 SVGIG (reference sequence). There are 14 residues in the CDR3. Here the CDR3 reads CAWRDRRGNQPQHF. For the CDR3, the DNA is TGTGCCTGGAGGGACAGGAGAGGCAATCAGCCCCAGCATTTT.

This chain joins TRBV12-3 or TRBV12-4 and TRBJ2-2; D unresolved. This CDR3 is built from 12 residues. Trimming shortened V by 11 bases and J by 6 bases, and 13 bases separated the two germline ends. CDR3 nucleotides: TGTGCCCGCGGCGTCAGCCCCGGGGAGCTGTTTTTT. Translation gives CARGVSPGELFF.